This T cell receptor (beta chain) comes out of a study of Ad26.COV2.S vaccination and SARS-CoV-2 variants. Findings and limits, study-wide: Substantial breadth in spike-specific CD8+ and CD4+ T cell responses was reportedly seen after vaccination.

About this clone: Its antigen is not identified.

Indicated treatment: approximately 18 received Ad26.COV2.S at low or high dose, single or two shots; a few received placebo; per-sample allocation not given. Samples came from day 63 after the first vaccine or placebo injection. Sequenced by immunoSEQ multiplex PCR; TCRdb stores in-frame clones only, minus some. The table records hundreds of thousands of clones, about 91% of them present only once. The J segment lost 3 bases and the V segment lost 3 bases, leaving 2 bases of the junction unmatched. Germline assignment: CDR1 PRHDT and CDR2 FYEKMQ (reference sequence). This CDR3 contains 15 residues. The clonotype comes from a person between 18 and 59 years old who received the Ad26.COV2.S COVID-19 vaccine or a placebo. V and J are TRBV13 and TRBJ2-1, with TRBD2 matching 10 bases. The starting material was peripheral blood, obtained in a trial of Ad26.COV2.S vaccine versus placebo. The CDR3, as DNA: TGTGCCAGCAGCTTTGGGACTAGCGACTACAATGAGCAGTTCTTC. The encoded protein is CASSFGTSDYNEQFF.